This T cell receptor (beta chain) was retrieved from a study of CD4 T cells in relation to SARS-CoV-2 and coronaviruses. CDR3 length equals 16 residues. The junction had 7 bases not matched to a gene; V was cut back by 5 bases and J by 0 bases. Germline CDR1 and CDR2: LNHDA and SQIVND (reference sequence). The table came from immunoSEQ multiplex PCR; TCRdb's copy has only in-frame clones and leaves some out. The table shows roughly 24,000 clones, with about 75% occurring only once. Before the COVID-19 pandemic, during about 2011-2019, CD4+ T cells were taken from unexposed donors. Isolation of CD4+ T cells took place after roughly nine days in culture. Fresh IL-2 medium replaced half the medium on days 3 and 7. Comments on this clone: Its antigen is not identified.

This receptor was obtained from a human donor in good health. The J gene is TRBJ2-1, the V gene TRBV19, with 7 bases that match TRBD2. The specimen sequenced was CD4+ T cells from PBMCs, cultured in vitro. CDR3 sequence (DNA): TGTGCCAGTAGTCCCGGACTAGGAAGCTCCTACAATGAGCAGTTCTTC. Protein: CASSPGLGSSYNEQFF.